The 10 T cell receptor beta chains presented below share a single source sample, sequenced in a study of cytomegalovirus exposure and HLA in healthy donors. PCR involved 60 Vbeta and 13 Jbeta primers. Measured with immunoSEQ multiplex PCR; TCRdb has only the in-frame clones, and not every one. This table has about 96,000 clones, roughly 79% appearing once. The sample consisted of PBMCs. Receptor source: a woman aged 65 to 85 in good health and CMV-seropositive.

V gene TRBV13 combines with J gene TRBJ2-7, with 8 bases identical to TRBD2. V was pared by 2 bases and J by 4 bases, with 1 base of the junction left unmatched. The germline V gene encodes CDR1 PRHDT and CDR2 FYEKMQ (reference sequence). This CDR3 comprises 13 residues. Here the CDR3 DNA reads TGTGCCAGCAGCTTACGGGGGGGGTACGAGCAGTACTTC. It specifies CASSLRGGYEQYF. Looking up the rest from reference TRBV13 and TRBJ2-7 gives the full variable domain: AAGVIQSPRHLIKEKRETATLKCYPIPRHDTVYWYQQGPGQDPQFLISFYEKMQSDKGSIPDRFSAQQFSDYHSELNMSSLELGDSALYFCASSLRGGYEQYFGPGTRLTVT.

The J gene is TRBJ2-7, the V gene TRBV10-1, with 8 nucleotides matching TRBD1. CDR3 size: 11 residues. CDR1 and CDR2 from the germline V gene are WNHNN and SYGVQD (reference sequence). V shed 4 bases and J 12 bases; nucleotides not matched to a gene: 5. CDR3 in DNA: TGCGCCAGCAGTGCGGGACAGGCCTTGTACTTC. Translation gives CASSAGQALYF.

The chain uses TRBV5-1 and TRBJ2-1, with D maybe TRBD1 (6 bases). The CDR3 consists of 16 residues. V was trimmed by 2 bases and J by 4 bases, leaving 16 bases between them. Germline V CDR1 and CDR2: SGHRS, YFSETQ. The CDR3 region is CASSLNTGNLYNEQFF. The CDR3, as DNA: TGCGCCAGCAGCTTAAACACAGGGAACTTGTACAATGAGCAGTTCTTC.

Only a few counts were recorded for this clone. CDR3 DNA: TGTGCCAGCAGTTACGACAGGGCGACCGGGGAGCTGTTTTTT. Its protein is CASSYDRATGELFF. The gene calls are TRBV6-5 and TRBJ2-2; TRBD1 aligns across 7 bases. Trimming took 2 bases from V and 5 from J; bases not matched to a gene: 2. Germline assignment: CDR1 MNHEY and CDR2 SVGAGI. This CDR3 has 14 amino acids.

The chain combines TRBV28 with TRBJ1-4, with 7 positions matching TRBD1. The CDR3 has 14 amino acids. Germline V CDR1 and CDR2: MDHEN, SYDVKM. The trim removed 4 bases at V and 8 bases at J, leaving 7 bases unmatched. This chain's CDR3 is CASSSGQDEEKLFF. DNA for the CDR3: TGTGCCAGCAGTTCAGGACAGGATGAGGAAAAACTGTTTTTT.

This clone has more than one count but fewer than ten. V usage is TRBV11-2 and J usage is TRBJ1-1; D is undetermined. The CDR3 consists of 14 residues. Germline CDR1 is SGHAT and CDR2 is FQNNGV. The V gene lost 2 bases and the J gene lost 4 bases, with 11 bases spanning the gap. CDR3 sequence (DNA): TGTGCCAGCAGCTTAACTAGAGGTAGCACTGAAGCTTTCTTT. This sequence encodes CASSLTRGSTEAFF.

This clone was found a few times. The J gene is TRBJ1-1, the V gene TRBV5-8; 10 positions agree with TRBD1. This CDR3 is built from 14 residues. V lost 4 bases, J lost 5 bases, and 5 bases stayed unmatched. Germline V gives CDR1 SGHTS, CDR2 YDEGEE. The CDR3 DNA reads TGTGCCAGCAGCAGGGACAGGGGTTGGACTGAAGCTTTCTTT. This encodes CASSRDRGWTEAFF.

This chain links TRBV11-2 with TRBJ1-1; 9 bases are shared with TRBD1. The CDR3 has 16 residues. The V and J ends lost 0 bases and 5 bases, in that order; junction bases with no gene match: 7. From germline, CDR1 is SGHAT and CDR2 FQNNGV. The CDR3 sequence: CASSLEPGQGGTEAFF. The CDR3 region has the DNA TGTGCCAGCAGCTTAGAACCGGGACAGGGAGGGACTGAAGCTTTCTTT.

The V gene is TRBV27, the J gene TRBJ2-7, with TRBD2 matching 11 bases. Germline V gives CDR1 MNHEY, CDR2 SMNVEV (reference sequence). V lost 5 bases to trimming and J lost 1 base; unmatched junction nucleotides: 10. This CDR3 comprises 17 residues. CDR3 amino acids: CASSQTAGTSGSYEQYF. The CDR3 DNA reads TGTGCCAGCAGTCAGACCGCCGGGACTAGCGGATCCTACGAGCAGTACTTC.

This chain connects TRBV18 to TRBJ1-3; the D is unclear. V was cut by 3 bases and J by 4 bases, with 10 bases left in between. The CDR3 length is 14 residues. CDR1 is KGHSH and CDR2 is LQKENI in the germline V gene. The CDR3 spells CASSPINSGNTIYF. CDR3 DNA: TGTGCCAGCTCACCGATAAACTCCGGAAACACCATATATTTT.